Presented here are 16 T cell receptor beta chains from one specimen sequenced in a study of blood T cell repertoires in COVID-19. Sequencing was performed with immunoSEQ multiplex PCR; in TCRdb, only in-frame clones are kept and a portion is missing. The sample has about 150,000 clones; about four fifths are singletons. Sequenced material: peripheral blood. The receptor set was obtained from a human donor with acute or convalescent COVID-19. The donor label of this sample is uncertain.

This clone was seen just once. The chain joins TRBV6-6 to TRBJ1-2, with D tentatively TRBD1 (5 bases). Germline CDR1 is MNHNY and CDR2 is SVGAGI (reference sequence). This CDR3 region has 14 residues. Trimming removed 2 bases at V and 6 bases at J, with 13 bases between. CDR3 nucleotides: TGTGCCAGCAGTTACGGGGGAGGGGTAGATGGCTACACCTTC. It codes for CASSYGGGVDGYTF.

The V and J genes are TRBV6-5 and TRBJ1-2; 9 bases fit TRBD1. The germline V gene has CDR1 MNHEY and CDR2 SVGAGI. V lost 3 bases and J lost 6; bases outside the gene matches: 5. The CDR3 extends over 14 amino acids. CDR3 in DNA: TGTGCCAGCAGTTATCTGGACAGGGGCCATGGCTACACCTTC. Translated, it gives CASSYLDRGHGYTF.

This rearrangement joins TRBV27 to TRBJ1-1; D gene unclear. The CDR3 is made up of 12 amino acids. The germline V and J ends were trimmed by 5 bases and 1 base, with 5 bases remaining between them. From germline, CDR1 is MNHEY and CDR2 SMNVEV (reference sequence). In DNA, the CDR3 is TGTGCCAGCAGTCGTCCGAACACTGAAGCTTTCTTT. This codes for CASSRPNTEAFF.

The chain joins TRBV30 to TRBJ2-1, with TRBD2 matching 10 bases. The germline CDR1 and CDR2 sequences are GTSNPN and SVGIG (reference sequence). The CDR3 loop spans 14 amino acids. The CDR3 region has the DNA TGTGCGTTTGGACTAGCGGATTCCTACAATGAGCAGTTCTTC. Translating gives CAFGLADSYNEQFF. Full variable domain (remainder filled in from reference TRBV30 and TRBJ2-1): SQTIHQWPATLVQPVGSPLSLECTVEGTSNPNLYWYRQAAGRGLQLLFYSVGIGQISSEVPQNLSASRPQDRQFILSSKKLLLSDSGFYLCAFGLADSYNEQFFGPGTRLTVL.

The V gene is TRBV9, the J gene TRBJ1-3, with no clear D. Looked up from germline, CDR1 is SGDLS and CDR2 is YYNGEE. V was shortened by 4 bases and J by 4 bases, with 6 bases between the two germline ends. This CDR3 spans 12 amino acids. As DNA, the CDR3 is TGTGCCAGCAGCCTACAGGGAAACACCATATATTTT. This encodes CASSLQGNTIYF. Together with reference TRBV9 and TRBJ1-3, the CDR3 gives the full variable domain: DSGVTQTPKHLITATGQRVTLRCSPRSGDLSVYWYQQSLDQGLQFLIQYYNGEERAKGNILERFSAQQFPDLHSELNLSSLELGDSALYFCASSLQGNTIYFGEGSWLTVV.

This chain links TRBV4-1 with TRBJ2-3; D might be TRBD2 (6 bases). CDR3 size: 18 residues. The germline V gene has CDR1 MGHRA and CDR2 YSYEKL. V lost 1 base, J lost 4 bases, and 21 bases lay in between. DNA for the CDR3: TGCGCCAGCAGCCAAGGGTTAGCTAGGCGGGGATCAGCAGATACGCAGTATTTT. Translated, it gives CASSQGLARRGSADTQYF.

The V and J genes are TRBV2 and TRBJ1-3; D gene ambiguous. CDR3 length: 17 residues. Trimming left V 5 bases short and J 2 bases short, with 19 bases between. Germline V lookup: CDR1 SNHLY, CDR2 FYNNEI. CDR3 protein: CASSRDSGVVTGNTIYF. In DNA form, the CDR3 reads TGTGCCAGCAGTAGGGATTCCGGGGTGGTAACTGGAAACACCATATATTTT.

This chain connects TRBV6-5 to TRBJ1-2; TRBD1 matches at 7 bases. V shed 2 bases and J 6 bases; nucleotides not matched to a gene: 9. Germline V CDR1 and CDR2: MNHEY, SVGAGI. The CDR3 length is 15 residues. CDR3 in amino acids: CASSYTVTGQNGYTF. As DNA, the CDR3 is TGTGCCAGCAGTTACACTGTGACAGGGCAAAATGGCTACACCTTC.

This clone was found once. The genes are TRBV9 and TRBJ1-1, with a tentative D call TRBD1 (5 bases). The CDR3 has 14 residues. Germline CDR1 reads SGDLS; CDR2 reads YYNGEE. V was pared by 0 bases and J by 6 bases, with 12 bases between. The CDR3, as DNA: TGTGCCAGCAGCGTAGGGAGGGGTAACCCTGAAGCTTTCTTT. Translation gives CASSVGRGNPEAFF.

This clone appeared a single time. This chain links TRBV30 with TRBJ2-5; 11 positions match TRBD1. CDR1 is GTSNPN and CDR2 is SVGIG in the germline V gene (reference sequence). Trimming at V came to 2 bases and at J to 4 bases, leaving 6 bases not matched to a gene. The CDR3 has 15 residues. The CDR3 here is CAWSRGQGGRETQYF. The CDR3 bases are TGTGCCTGGAGTCGGGGACAGGGGGGTAGAGAGACCCAGTACTTC.

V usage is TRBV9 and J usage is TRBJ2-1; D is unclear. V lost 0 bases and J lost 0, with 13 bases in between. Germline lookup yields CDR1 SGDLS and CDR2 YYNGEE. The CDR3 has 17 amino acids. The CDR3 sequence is CASSVAQFGGSYNEQFF. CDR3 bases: TGTGCCAGCAGCGTAGCTCAGTTCGGCGGCTCCTACAATGAGCAGTTCTTC.

CDR3 sequence: CASGPGPGTNEKLFF. CDR3 bases: TGTGCCAGCGGTCCTGGCCCGGGTACTAATGAAAAACTGTTTTTT. V and J are TRBV7-6 and TRBJ1-4, with unresolved D. This CDR3 spans 15 amino acids. Germline CDR1 SGHVS, CDR2 FNYEAQ. Trimming took 8 bases from V and 2 from J, leaving 15 bases between them.

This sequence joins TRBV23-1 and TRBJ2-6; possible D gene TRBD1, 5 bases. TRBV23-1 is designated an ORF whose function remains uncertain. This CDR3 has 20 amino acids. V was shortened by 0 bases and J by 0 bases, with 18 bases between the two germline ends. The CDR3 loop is CASSQSRIQEPFSGANVLTF. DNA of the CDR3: TGCGCCAGCAGTCAATCCCGTATACAGGAGCCATTCTCTGGGGCCAACGTCCTGACTTTC.

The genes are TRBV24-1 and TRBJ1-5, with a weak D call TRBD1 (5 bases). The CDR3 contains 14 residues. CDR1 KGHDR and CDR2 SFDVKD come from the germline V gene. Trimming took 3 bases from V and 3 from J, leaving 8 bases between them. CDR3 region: CATSDGGDNQPQHF. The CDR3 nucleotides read TGTGCCACCAGTGATGGGGGGGACAATCAGCCCCAGCATTTT.

The CDR3 sequence is CAWSQGATYNEQFF. The CDR3 nucleotides are TGTGCCTGGTCGCAGGGGGCCACCTACAATGAGCAGTTCTTC. This sequence joins TRBV30 and TRBJ2-1; TRBD1 aligns across 8 bases. From germline, CDR1 is GTSNPN and CDR2 SVGIG (reference sequence). This CDR3 is built from 14 residues. V lost 5 bases to trimming and J lost 2 bases; unmatched junction nucleotides: 5.

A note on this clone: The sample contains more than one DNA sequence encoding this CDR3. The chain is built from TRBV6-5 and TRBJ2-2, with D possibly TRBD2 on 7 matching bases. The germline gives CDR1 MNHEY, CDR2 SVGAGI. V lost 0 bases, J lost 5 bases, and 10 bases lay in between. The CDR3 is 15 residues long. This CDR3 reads CASSYSGGGTGELFF. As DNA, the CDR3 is TGTGCCAGCAGTTACTCAGGGGGAGGGACCGGGGAGCTGTTTTTT.